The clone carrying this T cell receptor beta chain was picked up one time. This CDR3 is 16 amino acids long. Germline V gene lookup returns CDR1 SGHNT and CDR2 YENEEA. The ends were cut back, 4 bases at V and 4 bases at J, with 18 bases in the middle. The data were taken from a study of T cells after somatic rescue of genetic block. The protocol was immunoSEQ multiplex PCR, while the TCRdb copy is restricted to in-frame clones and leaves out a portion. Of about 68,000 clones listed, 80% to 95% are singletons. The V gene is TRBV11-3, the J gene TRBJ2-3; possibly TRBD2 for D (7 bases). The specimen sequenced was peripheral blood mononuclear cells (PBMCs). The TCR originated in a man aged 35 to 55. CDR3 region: CASSWGGGVEADTQYF. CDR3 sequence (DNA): TGTGCCAGCAGCTGGGGGGGCGGAGTCGAGGCAGATACGCAGTATTTT.